Listed here is a single TCR beta chain. Its target is unknown. The germline gives CDR1 MNHNY, CDR2 SVGAGI (reference sequence). The CDR3 runs 12 residues. These newly diagnosed stage II-IVA oral cavity squamous cell carcinoma patients had no prior systemic or radiation treatment. No culture or expansion preceded analysis of these blood cells. This specimen comes from a study of neoadjuvant anti-PD-1 for oral cavity cancer. Study in general: Patients mostly received three to four biweekly nivolumab doses at 3 mg/kg before surgery.

Study outcomes and limitations: With three patients per group, TCR findings need larger cohorts.

Sequencing used immunoSEQ multiplex PCR; TCRdb keeps in-frame clones, though not all of them. This sample carries some 14,000 clones, roughly three fifths of them seen once, and the ten largest clones take roughly 2.3%. The V call is TRBV6-6, the J call TRBJ2-7; TRBD1 agrees at 7 bases. The receptor was derived from a person between 35 and 79 years old with oral cavity squamous cell carcinoma. Specimen: PBMCs, collected before nivolumab (anti-PD-1) treatment. CDR3 region: CSTGTVTYEQYF. CDR3 DNA: TGTTCCACCGGGACAGTAACCTACGAGCAGTACTTC.